This T cell receptor (beta chain) was identified in a study of blood T cell repertoires in COVID-19. In the study overall: In each case, the material was cDNA or gDNA derived from T cells, B-cell-depleted T cells, or PBMCs.

Study processing details: Reference gene primer amplification gave nucleated cell count estimates. Sequencing was performed with immunoSEQ multiplex PCR; in TCRdb, only in-frame clones are kept and a portion is missing. V and J calls and clone size are those listed in that table; D and trimming were worked out from the DNA. The sample has about 270,000 clones, 85% seen once. This clone was detected a few times. Participants were aged about 18 to 90 years, lived in around 22 US areas, and enrolled virtually. Cohort assignment relied on participant-reported clinical history. V was pared by 0 bases and J by 11 bases, with 14 bases between. Looked up from germline, CDR1 is LGHNA and CDR2 is YSLEER. The CDR3 extends over 14 amino acids.

Sequences were obtained from PBMCs or T cells enriched from blood (not recorded which). This chain links TRBV4-3 with TRBJ1-5; no definite D call. The TCR sequence derives from a woman aged 45-65 years with acute COVID-19. The DNA for the CDR3 is TGCGCCAGCAGCCAAGAACAACTAGGCGGAGCCCAGCATTTT. Its protein is CASSQEQLGGAQHF.